This TCR beta chain was obtained from a study of shared clonotypes between healthy human individuals. Method: immunoSEQ multiplex PCR; TCRdb's copy keeps in-frame clones and lacks some. Of about 690,000 clones listed, about 90% are singletons. Germline CDR1 is MDHEN and CDR2 is SYDVKM. The CDR3 loop spans 13 amino acids. V shed 8 bases, J shed 2 bases, and the junction held 4 bases outside the gene matches. The gene calls are TRBV28 and TRBJ2-7; 9 bases match TRBD1. The TCR was taken from a man aged 18 to 30 in good health. Some clones in this sample may be carry-over from other donors' samples. What was sequenced was memory CD8+ T cells from PBMCs. Subset specified: CD45RO+ cells pooled with CCR7-negative TemRA cells. The CDR3 DNA is TGTGCCAGCGAGACAGGGGGAACCTACGAGCAGTACTTC. Its translation is CASETGGTYEQYF.